Listed below are T cell receptor beta chains from one sample, sequenced in a study of cytomegalovirus exposure and HLA in healthy donors. Measured with immunoSEQ multiplex PCR; TCRdb has only the in-frame clones, and not every one. In the table there are around 230,000 clones, around 79% of which are singletons. The sample consisted of PBMCs. All receptors come from a male donor in good health and CMV-seronegative. The CDR3 runs from the conserved cysteine through the conserved F or W. D genes are given only for firm matches. Expanded clones get a size class; other rows say once, few or many, or leave the size out.

CDR3 protein: CASSPGGRANEQYF
CDR3 DNA: TGTGCCAGCTCACCAGGGGGCAGGGCTAACGAGCAGTACTTC
D gene: NA
clone size: NA
V gene: TRBV18
J gene: TRBJ2-7

CDR3 protein: CASSLGEGGYTF
CDR3 DNA: TGTGCCAGCAGCTTAGGGGAGGGAGGCTACACCTTC
D gene: NA
clone size: NA
V gene: TRBV7-9
J gene: TRBJ1-2

CDR3 protein: CASSYSLAGRETQYF
CDR3 DNA: TGTGCCAGCAGTTATTCACTAGCGGGGAGGGAGACCCAGTACTTC
D gene: TRBD2
clone size: NA
V gene: TRBV27
J gene: TRBJ2-5

CDR3 protein: CASSPSRAGRTEAFF
CDR3 DNA: TGTGCCAGCAGCCCCTCCCGGGCAGGGCGAACTGAAGCTTTCTTT
D gene: NA
clone size: once
V gene: TRBV14
J gene: TRBJ1-1

CDR3 protein: CASSSGRGTAQETQYF
CDR3 DNA: TGTGCCAGCAGCTCTGGCCGGGGGACAGCCCAAGAGACCCAGTACTTC
D gene: NA
clone size: NA
V gene: TRBV13
J gene: TRBJ2-5

CDR3 protein: CASSQLTNNNSPLHF
CDR3 DNA: TGCGCCAGCAGCCAACTGACTAACAATAATTCACCCCTCCACTTT
D gene: NA
clone size: NA
V gene: TRBV4-3
J gene: TRBJ1-6

CDR3 protein: CASSEAVVQGAGYGYTF
CDR3 DNA: TGTGCCAGCAGTGAAGCAGTGGTACAGGGGGCGGGCTATGGCTACACCTTC
D gene: TRBD1
clone size: few
V gene: TRBV6-1
J gene: TRBJ1-2

CDR3 protein: CASSAQGIRETQYF
CDR3 DNA: TGTGCCAGCAGTGCCCAGGGGATTAGAGAGACCCAGTACTTC
D gene: NA
clone size: NA
V gene: TRBV6-5
J gene: TRBJ2-5

CDR3 protein: CASSNTTGYEQYF
CDR3 DNA: TGTGCCAGCTCGAATACGACAGGTTACGAGCAGTACTTC
D gene: NA
clone size: NA
V gene: TRBV18
J gene: TRBJ2-7

CDR3 protein: CASSLSRTDLNTEAFF
CDR3 DNA: TGTGCCAGCAGCTTGAGCAGAACAGACCTGAACACTGAAGCTTTCTTT
D gene: NA
clone size: NA
V gene: TRBV7-3
J gene: TRBJ1-1

CDR3 protein: CAIRGQASPLHLYGYTF
CDR3 DNA: TGTGCCATCAGGGGACAGGCAAGCCCCTTGCACCTTTATGGCTACACCTTC
D gene: TRBD1
clone size: NA
V gene: TRBV10-3
J gene: TRBJ1-2

CDR3 protein: CASSLRGGAHNEKLFF
CDR3 DNA: TGTGCCAGCAGTTTACGGGGGGGGGCCCATAATGAAAAACTGTTTTTT
D gene: NA
clone size: few
V gene: TRBV28
J gene: TRBJ1-4

CDR3 protein: CASSSQLAGGGEQYF
CDR3 DNA: TGTGCCAGCAGCTCGCAACTAGCGGGGGGAGGTGAGCAGTACTTC
D gene: TRBD2
clone size: few
V gene: TRBV7-2
J gene: TRBJ2-7

CDR3 protein: CAISTGQNTYEQYF
CDR3 DNA: TGTGCCATCAGTACCGGACAGAATACCTACGAGCAGTACTTC
D gene: NA
clone size: NA
V gene: TRBV10-3
J gene: TRBJ2-7

CDR3 protein: CASRPGTGNYEQYF
CDR3 DNA: TGTGCCAGCAGGCCCGGGACAGGGAACTACGAGCAGTACTTC
D gene: TRBD1
clone size: NA
V gene: TRBV6-6
J gene: TRBJ2-7

CDR3 protein: CASSFGLGDRPQETQYF
CDR3 DNA: TGTGCCAGCAGCTTTGGTCTTGGGGACAGGCCCCAAGAGACCCAGTACTTC
D gene: TRBD1
clone size: NA
V gene: TRBV11-3
J gene: TRBJ2-5

CDR3 protein: CASTRSGNQPQHF
CDR3 DNA: TGTGCCAGTACCCGCTCGGGCAATCAGCCCCAGCATTTT
D gene: NA
clone size: NA
V gene: TRBV19
J gene: TRBJ1-5

CDR3 protein: CSVEHTKETQYF
CDR3 DNA: TGCAGCGTTGAACACACAAAAGAGACCCAGTACTTC
D gene: NA
clone size: few
V gene: TRBV29-1
J gene: TRBJ2-5

CDR3 protein: CASSFTSGGFYEQYF
CDR3 DNA: TGCGCCAGCAGCTTTACGAGCGGGGGATTCTACGAGCAGTACTTC
D gene: TRBD2
clone size: NA
V gene: TRBV5-1
J gene: TRBJ2-7

CDR3 protein: CASSQLGLASHEQYF
CDR3 DNA: TGTGCCAGCAGCCAACTGGGACTAGCGAGCCACGAGCAGTACTTC
D gene: TRBD2
clone size: NA
V gene: TRBV14
J gene: TRBJ2-7

CDR3 protein: CASSPLQENYGYTF
CDR3 DNA: TGTGCCAGCAGCCCCCTCCAAGAGAACTATGGCTACACCTTC
D gene: NA
clone size: NA
V gene: TRBV5-4
J gene: TRBJ1-2

CDR3 protein: CASRTKPTEAFF
CDR3 DNA: TGTGCCAGCAGAACGAAGCCAACTGAAGCTTTCTTT
D gene: NA
clone size: NA
V gene: TRBV28
J gene: TRBJ1-1

CDR3 protein: CASSLLGTFQETQYF
CDR3 DNA: TGTGCCAGCAGCCTCCTCGGGACTTTTCAAGAGACCCAGTACTTC
D gene: NA
clone size: NA
V gene: TRBV28
J gene: TRBJ2-5

CDR3 protein: CASSFWGGGDETQYF
CDR3 DNA: TGTGCCAGCAGTTTCTGGGGCGGGGGCGATGAGACCCAGTACTTC
D gene: NA
clone size: NA
V gene: TRBV28
J gene: TRBJ2-5

CDR3 protein: CASSIVQGTYNEQFF
CDR3 DNA: TGTGCCAGTAGTATAGTTCAGGGGACCTACAATGAGCAGTTCTTC
D gene: NA
clone size: NA
V gene: TRBV19
J gene: TRBJ2-1

CDR3 protein: CASSQEDKAANYEQYF
CDR3 DNA: TGCGCCAGCAGCCAAGAGGATAAAGCGGCCAACTACGAGCAGTACTTC
D gene: NA
clone size: once
V gene: TRBV4-3
J gene: TRBJ2-7

CDR3 protein: CASSLGLAGGFGETQYF
CDR3 DNA: TGTGCCAGCAGCCTCGGACTAGCGGGAGGTTTCGGTGAGACCCAGTACTTC
D gene: TRBD2
clone size: NA
V gene: TRBV7-3
J gene: TRBJ2-5

CDR3 protein: CASSLSWTSMNTEAFF
CDR3 DNA: TGTGCCAGCAGCTTGTCATGGACAAGCATGAACACTGAAGCTTTCTTT
D gene: NA
clone size: NA
V gene: TRBV5-8
J gene: TRBJ1-1